The subject of this entry is one T cell receptor (beta chain). One end of the junction varies from germline; a read error may be responsible. The same CDR3 can be traced to other DNA sequences in this sample. The sample comes from a study of blood T cell repertoires in COVID-19. Study summary: Sites in the United States, Italy and Spain provided acute and convalescent COVID-19 samples. The cDNA or gDNA used as material had been derived from T cells, B-cell-depleted T cells, or PBMCs.

How the authors handled the data: Estimation of nucleated cell counts was performed using reference gene primer amplification. Profiling relied on immunoSEQ multiplex PCR, and the TCRdb table lists in-frame clones only, not all of them. That table is the source of V, J and clone size, and D and trimming were worked out from the DNA. The table lists some 80,000 clones, roughly four fifths of them singletons. The sample consisted of peripheral blood. The sequence was collected from an elderly man with acute or convalescent COVID-19.

In nucleotides, the CDR3 is TGTGCCAGTAGCCAAGAATCAGTGTCAGGAAACACCATATATTTT. This codes for CASSQESVSGNTIYF. The chain joins TRBV4-2 to TRBJ1-3; D call uncertain. Germline CDR1 LGHNA, CDR2 YNFKEQ. This CDR3 is 15 amino acids long.